This T cell receptor beta chain was sequenced during a study of cytomegalovirus exposure and HLA in healthy donors. PCR primers comprised 60 Vbeta and 13 Jbeta primers. Sequencing used immunoSEQ multiplex PCR; TCRdb keeps in-frame clones, though not all of them. The sample shows over 200,000 clones, around 75% of them seen only once. CDR1 is SGHTA and CDR2 is FQGTGA in the germline V gene. This CDR3 spans 16 amino acids. V gave up 0 bases and J gave up 7 bases, with 16 bases separating them. The sequence was collected from a woman in her thirties in good health and CMV-seronegative. The chain uses TRBV7-3 and TRBJ2-1; D may be TRBD2 (5 bases). Sequences were obtained from PBMCs. The chain's CDR3 is CASSLTLAGRRNEQFF. The CDR3 DNA is TGTGCCAGCAGCTTAACGCTTGCGGGTCGGCGGAATGAGCAGTTCTTC.